This TCR beta chain was captured in a study of cytomegalovirus exposure and HLA in healthy donors. This clone has just one count. The length of the CDR3 is 14 residues. V dropped 2 bases and J dropped 8 bases, with 10 bases sitting between them. The V gene's germline CDR1 is LGHNA and CDR2 YNFKEQ. Primers for the PCR totalled 60 Vbeta and 13 Jbeta. Sequencing used immunoSEQ multiplex PCR; TCRdb keeps in-frame clones, though not all of them. There are 90,000 to 100,000 clones in the sample; 70% to 80% occur only once, and 6% to 8.5% lies in the top ten. The TCR was taken from a female donor in good health and CMV-seronegative. The chain carries TRBV4-2 and TRBJ1-6; D unclear. The source material was PBMCs. The CDR3 bases are TGTGCCAGCAGCCAATGGAGGGAGGATTCACCCCTCCACTTT. Protein: CASSQWREDSPLHF.